The 14 T cell receptor beta chains given below trace back to one sample, sequenced in a study of shared clonotypes between healthy human individuals. The table came from immunoSEQ multiplex PCR; TCRdb's copy has only in-frame clones and leaves some out. Among about 770,000 clones listed, roughly 72% were seen once. Sample: memory CD4+ T cells sorted from blood. Subset reported: CD45RA-negative fraction. These receptor sequences come from a woman in her 30s in good health.

Concerning this clone: The junction differs from germline at one of its ends, possibly a read error. This chain uses TRBV7-8 with TRBJ2-1; D gene uncertain. Germline V gives CDR1 SGHVS, CDR2 FQNEAQ. The CDR3 loop spans 15 amino acids. This chain's CDR3 is CASSLGLGSFNEQFF. The CDR3 DNA reads as TGTGCCAGCAGCTTAGGTCTGGGATCCTTCAATGAGCAGTTCTTC.

The chain couples TRBV19 to TRBJ2-3; D is unclear. Trimming left V 5 bases short and J 4 bases short, with 13 bases between. Germline V CDR1 and CDR2: LNHDA, SQIVND (reference sequence). The CDR3 is made up of 14 amino acids. CDR3 in DNA: TGTGCCAGTAGTCGGCGAAATTTAGCAGATACGCAGTATTTT. This encodes CASSRRNLADTQYF. The full variable domain, with the rest looked up from reference TRBV19 and TRBJ2-3, is DGGITQSPKYLFRKEGQNVTLSCEQNLNHDAMYWYRQDPGQGLRLIYYSQIVNDFQKGDIAEGYSVSREKKESFPLTVTSAQKNPTAFYLCASSRRNLADTQYFGPGTRLTVL.

The chain has TRBV7-2 and TRBJ1-2; 11 positions match TRBD1. V was clipped by 3 bases and J by 2 bases; unmatched bases: 2. Germline CDR1 and CDR2: SGHTA and FQGNSA. The CDR3 is 15 residues long. CDR3 region: CASSFWTGGNYGYTF. The CDR3 DNA follows: TGTGCCAGCAGCTTCTGGACAGGGGGCAACTATGGCTACACCTTC. The full variable domain, rest sourced from reference TRBV7-2 and TRBJ1-2, is GAGVSQSPSNKVTEKGKDVELRCDPISGHTALYWYRQSLGQGLEFLIYFQGNSAPDKSGLPSDRFSAERTGGSVSTLTIQRTQQEDSAVYLCASSFWTGGNYGYTFGSGTRLTVV.

This clone was observed at least ten times. Other DNA sequences of this sample code for an identical CDR3. The chain has TRBV4-1 and TRBJ2-1; 7 bases fit TRBD2. The CDR3 has 16 residues. Germline trimming cut 1 base from V and 4 bases from J; bases unmatched to any gene: 7. Per germline, CDR1 MGHRA and CDR2 YSYEKL. CDR3 protein: CASSQVGGSGYNEQFF. For the CDR3, the DNA is TGCGCCAGCAGCCAAGTAGGTGGTAGCGGGTACAATGAGCAGTTCTTC.

The J gene is TRBJ2-2, the V gene TRBV4-2; D is unresolved. This CDR3 spans 15 amino acids. In germline, CDR1 is LGHNA, CDR2 YNFKEQ. Trimming removed 5 bases from V and 1 base from J, with 11 bases in between. This chain's CDR3 is CASSDRRRNTGELFF. The CDR3 DNA reads TGTGCCAGCAGCGATCGTCGCAGGAACACCGGGGAGCTGTTTTTT.

This clone was recorded once. The V call is TRBV5-1, the J call TRBJ2-7, with 10 bases identical to TRBD2. The CDR3 has 17 residues. The germline V gene has CDR1 SGHRS and CDR2 YFSETQ. V lost 0 bases to trimming and J lost 2 bases; unmatched junction nucleotides: 8. CDR3 DNA sequence: TGCGCCAGCAGCTTGGTCCCGGCTAGCGGGGGACCCTACGAGCAGTACTTC. This gives the protein CASSLVPASGGPYEQYF.

V usage is TRBV10-3 and J usage is TRBJ2-3, with 13 nucleotides matching TRBD2. Germline loops: CDR1 ENHRY, CDR2 SYGVKD. The V gene end was trimmed by 2 bases and the J gene end by 5 bases; junction bases not matched to a gene: 4. CDR3 size: 16 residues. CDR3 region: CAISETSGRAVDTQYF. CDR3 nucleotides: TGTGCCATCAGTGAGACTAGCGGGAGGGCTGTAGATACGCAGTATTTT.

Only one count was recorded for this clone. This chain joins TRBV30 and TRBJ2-1, with D maybe TRBD2 (6 bases). The CDR3 spans 14 residues. The germline V gene has CDR1 GTSNPN and CDR2 SVGIG (reference sequence). V was pared by 3 bases and J by 3 bases, with 12 bases between. The CDR3 nucleotides read TGTGCCTGGAGACCGGGAGTAAACTACAATGAGCAGTTCTTC. It specifies CAWRPGVNYNEQFF.

This clone was observed a handful of times. This chain links TRBV6-5 with TRBJ2-1; 11 nucleotides align to TRBD2. After removal of 1 base from V and 7 bases from J, the junction contained 6 bases not matched to a gene. The CDR3 totals 16 residues. Germline V lookup: CDR1 MNHEY, CDR2 SVGAGI. CDR3 DNA sequence: TGTGCCAGCAGTTACTACCTGGGACTAGCGGTGAATGAGCAGTTCTTC. Encoded protein: CASSYYLGLAVNEQFF.

The chain uses TRBV7-9 and TRBJ1-4; perhaps TRBD1 as D (5 bases). Germline CDR1 and CDR2: SEHNR and FQNEAQ (reference sequence). Trimming took off 2 bases at V and 7 bases at J, with 14 bases between the two ends. There are 15 residues in the CDR3. The CDR3 nucleotides read TGTGCCAGCAGCTTACTTGGGCACGGGGGTGAAAAACTGTTTTTT. It yields the protein CASSLLGHGGEKLFF.

The chain employs TRBV5-6 and TRBJ2-2; tentative D call: TRBD1 (6 bases). The V and J ends lost 4 bases and 4 bases respectively, with 14 bases between them. This CDR3 contains 15 residues. CDR1 SGHDT and CDR2 YYEEEE come from the germline V gene. CDR3 protein: CASSPGQLSTGELFF. In DNA form, the CDR3 reads TGTGCCAGCAGCCCTGGACAGCTCAGCACCGGGGAGCTGTTTTTT. The full variable domain, with the rest looked up from reference TRBV5-6 and TRBJ2-2, is DAGVTQSPTHLIKTRGQQVTLRCSPKSGHDTVSWYQQALGQGPQFIFQYYEEEERQRGNFPDRFSGHQFPNYSSELNVNALLLGDSALYLCASSPGQLSTGELFFGEGSRLTVL.

The rearrangement links TRBV7-9 to TRBJ2-1; 8 nucleotides align to TRBD2. Trimming took 10 bases from V and 0 from J; bases not matched to a gene: 11. Per the germline V gene, CDR1 is SEHNR and CDR2 is FQNEAQ (reference sequence). CDR3 size: 16 residues. The CDR3: CATKMGGRSSYNEQFF. CDR3 DNA: TGTGCCACCAAAATGGGCGGGAGGAGCTCCTACAATGAGCAGTTCTTC.

The chain employs TRBV27 and TRBJ2-7; the match to TRBD1 covers 7 bases. J was trimmed by 3 bases and V by 7 bases; bases with no gene match: 6. Looked up from germline, CDR1 is MNHEY and CDR2 is SMNVEV (reference sequence). This CDR3 region has 13 residues. The CDR3 nucleotides are TGTGCCAGCAAAACGACAGGGCTCTACGAGCAGTACTTC. It specifies CASKTTGLYEQYF.

This clone was observed many times. The chain has TRBV10-3 and TRBJ2-1; D is unclear. Deletions cut 9 bases from V and 1 base from J, with 10 bases between. This CDR3 region has 13 residues. CDR1 and CDR2 from the germline V gene are ENHRY and SYGVKD. CDR3 DNA sequence: TGTGCCATACAATTTGGTTCCTACAATGAGCAGTTCTTC. Translated, it gives CAIQFGSYNEQFF.